This TCR beta chain was found in a study of blood T cell repertoires in COVID-19. At the level of the study: The United States, Italy and Spain supplied acute and convalescent COVID-19 samples. PBMCs, B-cell-depleted T cells, or T cells were the source of the cDNA or gDNA that made up the material.

Authors' analysis steps: Reference gene primer amplification yielded estimated nucleated cell counts. Using immunoSEQ multiplex PCR, the repertoire was profiled, and TCRdb retains in-frame clones only, with some absent. That table furnishes V, J and clone size, whereas the DNA furnished D and trimming. This table holds fewer than 65,000 clones, approximately 85% found once. The TCR originated in a human donor in a cohort sampled during active COVID-19. The material sequenced was peripheral blood.

The CDR3 region is CASSRSDRDEQYF. The CDR3 nucleotides are TGTGCCAGCTCACGATCGGACAGGGACGAGCAGTACTTC. The chain combines TRBV18 with TRBJ2-7, with 8 bases aligning to TRBD1. The CDR3 spans 13 residues. CDR1 is KGHSH, CDR2 LQKENI, per germline. Trimming took 4 bases from V and 5 from J; bases not matched to a gene: 4.